These T cell receptor beta chains were read from a single sample in a study of a mutant IDH1 vaccine in newly diagnosed glioma. The assay was immunoSEQ multiplex PCR, and TCRdb's table has in-frame clones only and misses some. This repertoire shows 30,000 to 40,000 clones, 81% found once; its top ten account for about an eighth. Their specific antigens are unknown. Sample: PBMCs, taken from a glioma patient whose treatment included an IDH1 peptide vaccine. These receptors originate from a man aged 45-65 years with glioma. CDR3s include the opening cysteine and the closing phenylalanine or tryptophan. A D gene is named only where the DNA matches it firmly. Clone size appears in some rows only: once, few, many, or a class for an expanded clone.

v_gene: TRBV5-1; abundance: once; j_gene: TRBJ2-2; d_gene: -; CDR3nt: TGCGCCAGCAGCATTCGACTAAACACCGGGGAGCTGTTTTTT; CDR3aa: CASSIRLNTGELFF
v_gene: TRBV19; abundance: -; j_gene: TRBJ2-7; d_gene: TRBD2; CDR3nt: TGTGCCAGTAGTATCGTGACTAGCGGGATCTACGAGCAGTACTTC; CDR3aa: CASSIVTSGIYEQYF
v_gene: TRBV7-9; abundance: -; j_gene: TRBJ1-2; d_gene: -; CDR3nt: TGTGCCAGCAGCGAGGCTAACTATGGCTACACCTTC; CDR3aa: CASSEANYGYTF
v_gene: TRBV5-1; abundance: -; j_gene: TRBJ1-2; d_gene: -; CDR3nt: TGCGCCAGCAGCTTGGCGCAGTCGTCGGGCTACACCTTC; CDR3aa: CASSLAQSSGYTF
v_gene: TRBV2; abundance: -; j_gene: TRBJ1-2; d_gene: -; CDR3nt: TGTGCCAGCAAAAGGACAGTTAACTATGGCTACACCTTC; CDR3aa: CASKRTVNYGYTF
v_gene: TRBV2; abundance: -; j_gene: TRBJ1-3; d_gene: TRBD1; CDR3nt: TGTGCCAGCAGGCAGGGGGCGGGAAACACCATATATTTT; CDR3aa: CASRQGAGNTIYF
v_gene: TRBV18; abundance: -; j_gene: TRBJ1-3; d_gene: -; CDR3nt: TGTGCCAGCTCCCTGACACGACCCTCTGGAAACACCATATATTTT; CDR3aa: CASSLTRPSGNTIYF
v_gene: TRBV5-4; abundance: -; j_gene: TRBJ2-7; d_gene: TRBD2; CDR3nt: TGTGCCAGCAGCTTGCGGGGGGCCTACGAGCAGTACTTC; CDR3aa: CASSLRGAYEQYF
v_gene: TRBV27; abundance: -; j_gene: TRBJ2-2; d_gene: -; CDR3nt: TGTGCCAGCAGTTTTTCGAGTTATGCCGGGGAGCTGTTTTTT; CDR3aa: CASSFSSYAGELFF
v_gene: TRBV7-2; abundance: -; j_gene: TRBJ2-7; d_gene: TRBD2; CDR3nt: TGTGCCAGCAGCTTCGTAGCTTACGGACTAGCGGACGAGCAGTACTTC; CDR3aa: CASSFVAYGLADEQYF
v_gene: TRBV5-1; abundance: -; j_gene: TRBJ2-3; d_gene: -; CDR3nt: TGCGCCAGCAGACAGGGACCCACAGATACGCAGTATTTT; CDR3aa: CASRQGPTDTQYF
v_gene: TRBV10-3; abundance: -; j_gene: TRBJ2-1; d_gene: TRBD2; CDR3nt: TGTGCCATCAGTGCTTCAGCGGGGGGTTCAGAGCAGTTCTTC; CDR3aa: CAISASAGGSEQFF
v_gene: TRBV19; abundance: -; j_gene: TRBJ1-2; d_gene: TRBD1; CDR3nt: TGTGCCAGTAGTAGAGACAGGGGATCTTTGGGCTACACCTTC; CDR3aa: CASSRDRGSLGYTF
v_gene: TRBV6-1; abundance: -; j_gene: TRBJ2-7; d_gene: -; CDR3nt: TGTGCCAGCACCCTAGACCACAGGGCCGCCGAGCAGTACTTC; CDR3aa: CASTLDHRAAEQYF
v_gene: TRBV7-2; abundance: few; j_gene: TRBJ2-3; d_gene: TRBD2; CDR3nt: TGTGCCAGCAGCCCCGCCCCCCCACTAGCGGGGGATGATACGCAGTATTTT; CDR3aa: CASSPAPPLAGDDTQYF
v_gene: TRBV2; abundance: -; j_gene: TRBJ1-1; d_gene: -; CDR3nt: TGTGCCAGCAGTGGGCAGGGGAACACTGAAGCTTTCTTT; CDR3aa: CASSGQGNTEAFF
v_gene: TRBV7-9; abundance: -; j_gene: TRBJ1-1; d_gene: -; CDR3nt: TGTGCCAGCAGCTTAGGAGGCGTTAGGGCAGAAGCTTTCTTT; CDR3aa: CASSLGGVRAEAFF
v_gene: TRBV21-1; abundance: -; j_gene: TRBJ2-5; d_gene: -; CDR3nt: TGTGCCAGCAGCACGCGACAGCTGACCCACCAAGAGACCCAGTACTTC; CDR3aa: CASSTRQLTHQETQYF
v_gene: TRBV6-5; abundance: -; j_gene: TRBJ2-2; d_gene: -; CDR3nt: TGTGCCAGCAGTTACGGGGTAACCGGGGAGCTGTTTTTT; CDR3aa: CASSYGVTGELFF
v_gene: TRBV29-1; abundance: -; j_gene: TRBJ1-2; d_gene: -; CDR3nt: TGCAGCGTCGCTCGTATGGGGGCGGCTAACTATGGCTACACCTTC; CDR3aa: CSVARMGAANYGYTF
v_gene: TRBV11-3; abundance: once; j_gene: TRBJ1-2; d_gene: TRBD1; CDR3nt: TGTGCCAGCAGCTCCGGGACAGGCCGCGGCCCTGGCTACACCTTC; CDR3aa: CASSSGTGRGPGYTF
v_gene: TRBV7-6; abundance: -; j_gene: TRBJ2-7; d_gene: TRBD1; CDR3nt: TGTGCCAGCAGCCGGGACAGGAACTACGAGCAGTACTTC; CDR3aa: CASSRDRNYEQYF
v_gene: TRBV18; abundance: -; j_gene: TRBJ1-1; d_gene: TRBD1; CDR3nt: TGTGCCAGCTCAGCGACATACAGGGGGGACACTGAAGCTTTCTTT; CDR3aa: CASSATYRGDTEAFF
v_gene: TRBV5-1; abundance: -; j_gene: TRBJ2-1; d_gene: TRBD1; CDR3nt: TGCGCCACCCGCAACCCGGGACAGGGATACAATGAGCAGTTCTTC; CDR3aa: CATRNPGQGYNEQFF
v_gene: TRBV6-5; abundance: -; j_gene: TRBJ1-2; d_gene: -; CDR3nt: TGTGCCAGCAGTACGCCGAGCTATGTCTTGACCTTC; CDR3aa: CASSTPSYVLTF
v_gene: TRBV7-2; abundance: -; j_gene: TRBJ2-7; d_gene: TRBD1; CDR3nt: TGTGCCAGCAGCCAGGACAGGTTCCACGAGCAGTACTTC; CDR3aa: CASSQDRFHEQYF
v_gene: TRBV30; abundance: -; j_gene: TRBJ1-2; d_gene: -; CDR3nt: TGTGCCTGGAGTTTCTCTATCTATGGCTACACCTTC; CDR3aa: CAWSFSIYGYTF
v_gene: TRBV14; abundance: -; j_gene: TRBJ2-3; d_gene: -; CDR3nt: TGTGCCAGCAGCCAAGATTCCATTGATACGCAGTATTTT; CDR3aa: CASSQDSIDTQYF
v_gene: TRBV7-9; abundance: -; j_gene: TRBJ1-4; d_gene: TRBD1; CDR3nt: TGTGCCAGCAGCTCAGGAGACAGGGGCGGGGAAAAACTGTTTTTT; CDR3aa: CASSSGDRGGEKLFF
v_gene: TRBV7-2; abundance: -; j_gene: TRBJ1-2; d_gene: -; CDR3nt: TGTGCCAGCAGCCAGATATTAGGGTTTCAAGGCTACACCTTC; CDR3aa: CASSQILGFQGYTF
v_gene: TRBV18; abundance: -; j_gene: TRBJ2-7; d_gene: -; CDR3nt: TGTGCCAGCTCACCGGGGGTATCCTACGAGCAGTACTTC; CDR3aa: CASSPGVSYEQYF
v_gene: TRBV9; abundance: -; j_gene: TRBJ1-2; d_gene: TRBD1; CDR3nt: TGTGCCAGCAGCCTAATTCCGGGACAGGACTATGGCTACACCTTC; CDR3aa: CASSLIPGQDYGYTF
v_gene: TRBV25-1; abundance: -; j_gene: TRBJ2-3; d_gene: -; CDR3nt: TGTGCCACCAAAAGGGGGGGAGATACGCAGTATTTT; CDR3aa: CATKRGGDTQYF
v_gene: TRBV11-3; abundance: once; j_gene: TRBJ2-5; d_gene: -; CDR3nt: TGTGCCAGCAGCTCGACGGAGACCCAGTACTTC; CDR3aa: CASSSTETQYF
v_gene: TRBV2; abundance: -; j_gene: TRBJ1-2; d_gene: TRBD1; CDR3nt: TGTGCCAGCAGTGAAGTCTACACAGGGGGCCCAGGCTACACCTTC; CDR3aa: CASSEVYTGGPGYTF
v_gene: TRBV5-6; abundance: -; j_gene: TRBJ2-7; d_gene: TRBD1; CDR3nt: TGTGCCAGCAGTCGACCTGACAGGGGGTGGACCCACGAGCAGTACTTC; CDR3aa: CASSRPDRGWTHEQYF
v_gene: TRBV11-3; abundance: -; j_gene: TRBJ1-1; d_gene: -; CDR3nt: TGTGCCAGCAGCTCCGGGGCCGCCCGGGCGGGAGCTTTCTTT; CDR3aa: CASSSGAARAGAFF
v_gene: TRBV6-1; abundance: -; j_gene: TRBJ2-3; d_gene: -; CDR3nt: TGTGCCAGCAGTGGCACAACGACCACAGATACGCAGTATTTT; CDR3aa: CASSGTTTTDTQYF
v_gene: TRBV5-4; abundance: -; j_gene: TRBJ1-2; d_gene: TRBD1; CDR3nt: TGTGCCAGCAGCTCGACAGGGCACGGCTACACCTTC; CDR3aa: CASSSTGHGYTF
v_gene: TRBV9; abundance: -; j_gene: TRBJ2-1; d_gene: TRBD2; CDR3nt: TGTGCCAGCAGCGTCGGCCTAGCGGGGAACAATGAGCAGTTCTTC; CDR3aa: CASSVGLAGNNEQFF
v_gene: TRBV11-2; abundance: -; j_gene: TRBJ1-1; d_gene: -; CDR3nt: TGTGCCAGCAGCTTAGAGGAGGGTACTGAAGCTTTCTTT; CDR3aa: CASSLEEGTEAFF
v_gene: TRBV25-1; abundance: -; j_gene: TRBJ1-2; d_gene: -; CDR3nt: TGTGCCAGCAGTGAATCCTCGGACAGCTATGGCTACACCTTC; CDR3aa: CASSESSDSYGYTF
v_gene: TRBV5-1; abundance: -; j_gene: TRBJ2-5; d_gene: TRBD1; CDR3nt: TGCGCCAGCAGCTTGACAGGGGATATTCAAGAGACCCAGTACTTC; CDR3aa: CASSLTGDIQETQYF
v_gene: TRBV7-9; abundance: -; j_gene: TRBJ2-3; d_gene: -; CDR3nt: TGTGCCAGCAGCTCTAAGGGCGTAACAGATACGCAGTATTTT; CDR3aa: CASSSKGVTDTQYF
v_gene: TRBV11-2; abundance: -; j_gene: TRBJ2-7; d_gene: TRBD1; CDR3nt: TGTGCCAGCAGCCCCTTAAACCGGGGACAGGGGAAATACTACGAGCAGTACTTC; CDR3aa: CASSPLNRGQGKYYEQYF
v_gene: TRBV6-6; abundance: -; j_gene: TRBJ1-1; d_gene: TRBD1; CDR3nt: TGTGCCAGCAGTCGGGACAGGGTGTACACTGAAGCTTTCTTT; CDR3aa: CASSRDRVYTEAFF
v_gene: TRBV2; abundance: -; j_gene: TRBJ1-4; d_gene: -; CDR3nt: TGTGCCAGCACACCCGGTAGCGGAGACGAAAAACTGTTTTTT; CDR3aa: CASTPGSGDEKLFF
v_gene: TRBV5-6; abundance: -; j_gene: TRBJ2-4; d_gene: -; CDR3nt: TGTGCCAGCCATCCCAGACAGCTCGGCAAAAACATTCAGTACTTC; CDR3aa: CASHPRQLGKNIQYF
v_gene: TRBV25-1; abundance: -; j_gene: TRBJ2-1; d_gene: TRBD2; CDR3nt: TGTGCCAGCAGTGCAGCGGGGGCCTACAATGAGCAGTTCTTC; CDR3aa: CASSAAGAYNEQFF
v_gene: TRBV7-9; abundance: -; j_gene: TRBJ2-5; d_gene: -; CDR3nt: TGTGCCAGCAGCCCTCGGGCAGAAGAGACCCAGTACTTC; CDR3aa: CASSPRAEETQYF
v_gene: TRBV5-1; abundance: -; j_gene: TRBJ2-1; d_gene: -; CDR3nt: TGCGCCAGCAGCCCAATAGCGCTTTACTACAATGAGCAGTTCTTC; CDR3aa: CASSPIALYYNEQFF
v_gene: TRBV7-8; abundance: -; j_gene: TRBJ2-7; d_gene: -; CDR3nt: TGTGCCAGCAGCTTAGCAGCCTCCTACGAGCAGTACTTC; CDR3aa: CASSLAASYEQYF
v_gene: TRBV18; abundance: -; j_gene: TRBJ2-7; d_gene: TRBD1; CDR3nt: TGTGCCAGCTCACCACCTACGACAGGGGCCCAGTACTTC; CDR3aa: CASSPPTTGAQYF
v_gene: TRBV7-7; abundance: -; j_gene: TRBJ1-1; d_gene: -; CDR3nt: TGTGCCAGCAGCCAGGGGAGGGTGGTACTAAGCACTGAAGCTTTCTTT; CDR3aa: CASSQGRVVLSTEAFF